The clone carrying this T cell receptor beta chain was observed a few times. The data derive from a study of blood T cells in healthy people across ages. With a J-beta primer mix and a sample-barcoded 5' primer, a second PCR ran about 6 to 11 cycles. MiXCR, applied by TCRdb to the 5' RACE reads, yields one record per CDR3 protein. The repertoire holds fewer than 1,000,000 distinct CDR3 sequences, around two fifths seen once, with roughly 19% in the top ten. This CDR3 region has 15 residues. Trimming took 0 bases from V and 11 from J; bases not matched to a gene: 12. Germline CDR1 reads LGHNA; CDR2 reads YSLEER.

V is TRBV4-3 and J is TRBJ2-5; 7 bases fit TRBD2. Material for sequencing was blood. This TCR was sampled from a man aged 55 to 70 in good health. CDR3 loop: CASSQDGGDHREQYF. The CDR3, as DNA: TGCGCCAGCAGCCAAGATGGGGGGGATCATAGAGAGCAGTACTTC.